The clone carrying this TCR beta chain was observed a single time. The CDR3 loop spans 18 amino acids. Germline CDR1 reads SGHNT; CDR2 reads YENEEA. The V gene end was trimmed by 5 bases and the J gene end by 1 base; junction bases not matched to a gene: 10. How the authors handled the data: Reference gene primer amplification gave nucleated cell count estimates. Only in-frame clones appear in the TCRdb table, and some are missing; sequencing was by immunoSEQ multiplex PCR. The V and J calls and the clone size are those of that table, but D and trimming were determined from the DNA. The repertoire holds about 220,000 clones, with 70% to 90% as singletons. This record belongs to a study of blood T cell repertoires in COVID-19.

The TCR comes from a woman in her 50s with COVID-19, enrolled during active disease. The sequencing input was peripheral blood. This chain connects TRBV11-3 to TRBJ2-3; 12 bases align to TRBD1. The CDR3 protein is CASSPRPGQGAGTDTQYF. CDR3 sequence (DNA): TGTGCCAGCAGCCCTCGCCCGGGACAGGGGGCGGGCACAGATACGCAGTATTTT.